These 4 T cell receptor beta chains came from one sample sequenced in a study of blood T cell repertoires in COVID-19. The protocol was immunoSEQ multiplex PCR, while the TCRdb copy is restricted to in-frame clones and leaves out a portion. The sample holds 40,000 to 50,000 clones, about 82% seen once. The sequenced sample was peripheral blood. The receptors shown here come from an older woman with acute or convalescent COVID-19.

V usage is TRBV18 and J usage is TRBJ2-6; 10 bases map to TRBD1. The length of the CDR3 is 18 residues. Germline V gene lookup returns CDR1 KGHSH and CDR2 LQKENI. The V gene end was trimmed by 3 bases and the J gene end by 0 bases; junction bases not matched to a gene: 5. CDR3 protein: CASSPRGQGDSGANVLTF. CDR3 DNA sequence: TGTGCCAGCTCACCCAGAGGACAGGGGGACTCTGGGGCCAACGTCCTGACTTTC.

The CDR3 region is CASSLLPAGQSRGFF. CDR3 nucleotide sequence: TGTGCCAGCAGTTTATTGCCCGCTGGACAATCAAGGGGGTTCTTC. The chain employs TRBV28 and TRBJ2-1, with D tentatively TRBD1 (5 bases). Germline-derived CDR1 and CDR2 are MDHEN and SYDVKM. The CDR3 extends over 15 amino acids. V lost 1 base and J lost 15, with 22 bases in between. The entire variable domain, with the rest obtained from reference TRBV28 and TRBJ2-1, is as follows: DVKVTQSSRYLVKRTGEKVFLECVQDMDHENMFWYRQDPGLGLRLIYFSYDVKMKEKGDIPEGYSVSREKKERFSLILESASTNQTSMYLCASSLLPAGQSRGFFGPGTRLTVL.

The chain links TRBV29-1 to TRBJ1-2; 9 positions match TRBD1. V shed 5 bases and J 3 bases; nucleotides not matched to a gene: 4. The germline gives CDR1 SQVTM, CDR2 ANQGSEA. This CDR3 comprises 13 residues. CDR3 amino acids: CSVSGQGYYGYTF. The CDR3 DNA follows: TGCAGCGTTTCGGGACAGGGTTACTATGGCTACACCTTC.

This CDR3 reads CAWTGAGAGEAFF. The CDR3 region has the DNA TGTGCCTGGACAGGGGCCGGGGCAGGGGAAGCTTTCTTT. J is TRBJ1-1 and V is TRBV30, with D perhaps TRBD1 (6 bases). Germline CDR1 reads GTSNPN; CDR2 reads SVGIG (reference sequence). The germline V and J ends were trimmed by 4 bases and 8 bases, with 17 bases remaining between them. The CDR3 extends over 13 amino acids. Using reference TRBV30 and TRBJ1-1 for the parts outside the CDR3, the full variable domain is SQTIHQWPATLVQPVGSPLSLECTVEGTSNPNLYWYRQAAGRGLQLLFYSVGIGQISSEVPQNLSASRPQDRQFILSSKKLLLSDSGFYLCAWTGAGAGEAFFGQGTRLTVV.